The 11 T cell receptor beta chains in this list originate from one sample, sequenced in a study of control samples from healthy donors and cancer patients. Profiling relied on immunoSEQ multiplex PCR, and the TCRdb table lists in-frame clones only, not all of them. The repertoire holds over 100,000 clones, with 90% as singletons. The sequenced sample consisted of blood. These receptors were collected from a human donor in good health. The donor label of this sample is uncertain.

This rearrangement joins TRBV6-6 to TRBJ2-7, with 8 bases fitting TRBD1. The V segment lost 5 bases and the J segment 4 bases; nucleotides outside the gene matches: 7. The CDR3 is made up of 14 amino acids. Germline CDR1 is MNHNY and CDR2 is SVGAGI (reference sequence). The CDR3 loop reads CASSSDRGAYEQYF. The CDR3 DNA reads TGTGCCAGCAGTAGCGACAGGGGCGCGTACGAGCAGTACTTC.

In DNA form, the CDR3 reads TGTGCCTGGAGGGCTCTCGGACAGACCTACGAGCAGTACTTC. This encodes CAWRALGQTYEQYF. V is TRBV30 and J is TRBJ2-7, with TRBD1 as a possible D gene (6 bases). Germline loops: CDR1 GTSNPN, CDR2 SVGIG (reference sequence). The V gene lost 3 bases and the J gene lost 2 bases, with 14 bases spanning the gap. CDR3 size: 14 residues.

The rearrangement joins TRBV19 to TRBJ1-1; possibly TRBD1 for D (6 bases). Looked up from germline, CDR1 is LNHDA and CDR2 is SQIVND (reference sequence). V shed 3 bases and J shed 3 bases, with 11 bases lying between them. The length of the CDR3 is 14 residues. CDR3: CASSIAGGHTEAFF. CDR3 sequence (DNA): TGTGCCAGTAGTATCGCGGGGGGGCACACTGAAGCTTTCTTT.

V is TRBV29-1 and J is TRBJ2-6; D unclear. The CDR3 extends over 14 amino acids. In germline, CDR1 is SQVTM, CDR2 ANQGSEA. V shed 3 bases and J shed 0 bases, with 6 bases lying between them. The DNA for the CDR3 is TGCAGCGTTGATCAGATCTCTGGGGCCAACGTCCTGACTTTC. This codes for CSVDQISGANVLTF.

The chain is built from TRBV7-3 and TRBJ1-5; D is ambiguous. Germline V lookup: CDR1 SGHTA, CDR2 FQGTGA. This CDR3 contains 13 residues. Between the trimmed V and J ends, which lost 5 bases and 7 bases, there was a span of 12 bases. CDR3 bases: TGTGCCAGCAGCCCCCAGTATGACCAGCCCCAGCATTTT. Amino acid sequence: CASSPQYDQPQHF.

This chain joins TRBV29-1 and TRBJ1-1; 7 nucleotides line up with TRBD1. The CDR3 contains 13 residues. Germline V gene data show CDR1 as SQVTM and CDR2 as ANQGSEA. The V and J ends lost 7 bases and 2 bases, in that order; junction bases with no gene match: 7. The CDR3 DNA reads as TGCAGCGCAGAGGGGGACAGAAACACTGAAGCTTTCTTT. It specifies CSAEGDRNTEAFF.

This rearrangement joins TRBV18 to TRBJ1-1; 8 bases agree with TRBD1. The CDR3 length is 14 residues. Losses at the gene ends were 7 bases for V and 2 bases for J; bases not matched to a gene: 6. Germline V gene data show CDR1 as KGHSH and CDR2 as LQKENI. CDR3 amino acids: CASYPGQGNTEAFF. CDR3 nucleotide sequence: TGTGCCAGCTACCCAGGACAGGGTAACACTGAAGCTTTCTTT.

The chain uses TRBV6-5 and TRBJ2-1; TRBD1 matches 12 bases. After removal of 5 bases from V and 7 bases from J, the junction contained 6 bases not matched to a gene. Per the germline V gene, CDR1 is MNHEY and CDR2 is SVGAGI. CDR3 length equals 15 residues. The CDR3 is CASSLRGQGANEQFF. CDR3 coding DNA: TGTGCCAGCAGTCTACGGGGACAGGGGGCAAATGAGCAGTTCTTC.

The chain is built from TRBV19 and TRBJ1-5, with D unclear. Trimming cost V 6 bases and J 5 bases, with 17 bases left between them. CDR1 and CDR2 (germline): LNHDA, SQIVND (reference sequence). This CDR3 contains 15 residues. The CDR3 nucleotides are TGTGCCAGTAGGAAGAATTTTCAGACCCATCAGCCCCAGCATTTT. It codes for CASRKNFQTHQPQHF.

This chain uses TRBV10-3 with TRBJ1-5; perhaps TRBD1 as D (6 bases). CDR3 size: 15 residues. V dropped 2 bases and J dropped 2 bases, with 10 bases sitting between them. CDR1 is ENHRY, CDR2 SYGVKD, per germline. The CDR3 region has the DNA TGTGCCATCAGTGAGGCGGGGGGCGGCAATCAGCCCCAGCATTTT. Its protein product is CAISEAGGGNQPQHF.

This rearrangement joins TRBV19 to TRBJ1-3, with 8 bases fitting TRBD1. With V trimmed by 6 bases and J by 3 bases, 7 bases remained unmatched. The CDR3 contains 15 residues. The germline gives CDR1 LNHDA, CDR2 SQIVND (reference sequence). This CDR3 is CASRGDRGRGNTIYF. As DNA, the CDR3 is TGTGCCAGTAGAGGCGACAGGGGACGTGGAAACACCATATATTTT.